The 19 T cell receptor beta chains below come from one sample, sequenced in a study of T-cell reconstitution after alpha-beta-depleted transplantation in children. A library of TCRbeta sequences, prepared with unique molecular identifiers, was generated. TCRdb fed the PCR reads into MiXCR, producing one record per CDR3 protein. The sample shows 90,000 to 130,000 distinct CDR3 sequences, approximately 6% of them seen only once. Sequenced material: PBMCs, mostly from graft donor cells, taken 360 days after TCRalphabeta/CD19-depleted stem cell transplant. The receptors derive from a male patient aged 2-10 years who had a stem cell transplant for acute lymphoblastic leukemia, so the T cells may come from the graft donor.

This clonotype has more than one count but fewer than ten. CDR3 in amino acids: CSAPHRDRGGRELFF. The CDR3 coding sequence is TGCAGTGCTCCACACCGGGACAGGGGGGGCCGGGAGCTGTTTTTT. The V call is TRBV20-1, the J call TRBJ2-2, with 11 positions matching TRBD1. Germline-derived CDR1 and CDR2 are DFQATT and SNEGSKA (reference sequence). This CDR3 is built from 15 residues. With V trimmed by 5 bases and J by 9 bases, 11 bases remained unmatched.

Worth noting for this clonotype: Just one base apart from a much larger clone, this may be a read error. This chain links TRBV28 with TRBJ2-4; D is possibly TRBD1 or TRBD2 (5 bases each). Gene TRBJ2-1 matches the end of the DNA better, so the J call may be wrong. The CDR3 runs 14 residues. Germline V gene sequence: CDR1 MDHEN, CDR2 SYDVKM. The DNA for the CDR3 is TGTGCCAGCAGCTCTCGGGGCCCCAAAAACATTCAGTTCTTC. Protein product: CASSSRGPKNIQFF.

The sample holds a few counts of this clonotype. V is TRBV30 and J is TRBJ2-7, with unresolved D. The V gene lost 0 bases and the J gene lost 5 bases, with 8 bases spanning the gap. This CDR3 is 12 amino acids long. Germline loops: CDR1 GTSNPN, CDR2 SVGIG (reference sequence). The CDR3 DNA is TGTGCCTGGAGTGTAGGTAGGGACGAGCAGTACTTC. Its protein product is CAWSVGRDEQYF.

This clonotype turned up a few times. The CDR3 DNA sequence: TGTGCCAGCAGCGCCCTTCCTGGGGGCCGGTACTATGGCTACACCTTC. Translating it yields CASSALPGGRYYGYTF. The gene calls are TRBV7-9 and TRBJ1-2, with D possibly TRBD1 on 6 matching bases. The ends were cut back, 5 bases at V and 3 bases at J, with 19 bases in the middle. The CDR3 sequence is 16 residues long. In germline, CDR1 is SEHNR, CDR2 FQNEAQ (reference sequence).

This clonotype was found many times. The rearrangement links TRBV9 to TRBJ2-7; 9 nucleotides agree with TRBD1. The V segment lost 3 bases and the J segment 3 bases; nucleotides outside the gene matches: 7. Germline V gene lookup returns CDR1 SGDLS and CDR2 YYNGEE. The CDR3 has 15 amino acids. The CDR3 is CASSAGTGQDYEQYF. As DNA, the CDR3 is TGTGCCAGCAGCGCCGGGACAGGGCAGGACTACGAGCAGTACTTC.

This sequence joins TRBV20-1 and TRBJ2-7; tentative D call: TRBD2 (5 bases). Germline V gene data show CDR1 as DFQATT and CDR2 as SNEGSKA (reference sequence). The CDR3 has 15 amino acids. Trimming left V 1 base short and J 4 bases short, with 17 bases between. The CDR3 nucleotides read TGCAGTGCTAGAGTGATCGGGGTGCGAGGGTACGAGCAGTACTTC. It yields the protein CSARVIGVRGYEQYF.

This clonotype was observed many times. The chain combines TRBV24-1 with TRBJ2-1, with unresolved D. Germline V lookup: CDR1 KGHDR, CDR2 SFDVKD. The CDR3 is 14 residues long. V was trimmed by 4 bases and J by 5 bases, leaving 11 bases between them. This CDR3 is CATSDSRSHNEQFF. CDR3 DNA: TGTGCCACCAGTGACAGCCGGTCGCACAATGAGCAGTTCTTC.

This clonotype has at least ten counts. This chain uses TRBV24-1 with TRBJ2-2; D possibly corresponds to TRBD2 (5 bases). V lost 5 bases, J lost 3 bases, and 9 bases lay in between. CDR1 KGHDR and CDR2 SFDVKD come from the germline V gene. The CDR3 contains 14 residues. In nucleotides, the CDR3 is TGTGCCACCAGTGCAGGAGGTGACACCGGGGAGCTGTTTTTT. Translation gives CATSAGGDTGELFF.

This clonotype was detected ten times or more. J is TRBJ1-3 and V is TRBV10-2; D is perhaps TRBD1 (6 bases). V shed 3 bases and J shed 2 bases, with 8 bases lying between them. The CDR3 is 14 amino acids. Germline V gene sequence: CDR1 WSHSY, CDR2 SAAADI. CDR3 amino acids: CASSEAGAGNTIYF. CDR3 coding DNA: TGCGCCAGCAGTGAAGCAGGGGCTGGAAACACCATATATTTT.

This clonotype appeared many times. The chain's CDR3 is CASSPKFNGYQYNEQFF. In DNA form, the CDR3 reads TGTGCCAGCAGTCCCAAGTTTAACGGCTACCAATACAATGAGCAGTTCTTC. The chain employs TRBV27 and TRBJ2-1; D not certain. Per the germline V gene, CDR1 is MNHEY and CDR2 is SMNVEV (reference sequence). The CDR3 has 17 residues. V was shortened by 5 bases and J by 4 bases, with 21 bases between the two germline ends.

There are many counts of this clonotype. The chain recombines TRBV20-1 with TRBJ1-2; D is ambiguous. The V gene's germline CDR1 is DFQATT and CDR2 SNEGSKA (reference sequence). V dropped 4 bases and J dropped 0 bases, with 9 bases sitting between them. The CDR3 has 13 residues. This CDR3 is CSAKREANYGYTF. The DNA for the CDR3 is TGCAGTGCTAAGAGGGAAGCTAACTATGGCTACACCTTC.

This clonotype showed up many times. The chain combines TRBV20-1 with TRBJ2-1; perhaps TRBD1 as D (5 bases). The CDR3 has 13 residues. Per the germline V gene, CDR1 is DFQATT and CDR2 is SNEGSKA (reference sequence). Trimming left V 5 bases short and J 6 bases short, with 14 bases between. The DNA for the CDR3 is TGCAGTGCTGCCCTGGGGCCCCCCAATGAGCAGTTCTTC. Translation: CSAALGPPNEQFF.

The genes are TRBV7-9 and TRBJ2-2; weak D call: TRBD1 (6 bases). Germline CDR1 SEHNR, CDR2 FQNEAQ (reference sequence). Trimming pared 4 bases from V and 0 bases from J, leaving 6 bases between. The CDR3 sequence is 14 residues long. The CDR3 loop reads CASSWGPNTGELFF. In DNA form, the CDR3 reads TGTGCCAGCAGCTGGGGGCCGAACACCGGGGAGCTGTTTTTT.

This clonotype has at least ten counts. This chain uses TRBV5-1 with TRBJ1-1; the D gene is possibly TRBD1 (6 bases). The CDR3 spans 14 residues. The germline V and J ends were trimmed by 5 bases and 0 bases, with 11 bases remaining between them. Germline CDR1 is SGHRS and CDR2 is YFSETQ. The CDR3 sequence: CASRRTDLNTEAFF. CDR3 nucleotide sequence: TGCGCCAGCAGAAGGACAGACCTGAACACTGAAGCTTTCTTT. The full variable domain, in which reference TRBV5-1 and TRBJ1-1 provide the parts outside the CDR3, is KAGVTQTPRYLIKTRGQQVTLSCSPISGHRSVSWYQQTPGQGLQFLFEYFSETQRNKGNFPGRFSGRQFSNSRSEMNVSTLELGDSALYLCASRRTDLNTEAFFGQGTRLTVV.

The V call is TRBV11-2, the J call TRBJ2-5; no clear D. The CDR3 sequence is 14 residues long. In germline, CDR1 is SGHAT, CDR2 FQNNGV. The V gene lost 0 bases and the J gene lost 3 bases, with 8 bases spanning the gap. In DNA, the CDR3 is TGTGCCAGCAGCTTAGAGGTGGCTAAAGAGACCCAGTACTTC. It is translated as CASSLEVAKETQYF.

J is TRBJ1-1 and V is TRBV4-2; tentatively, D is TRBD1 (5 bases). V was pared by 3 bases and J by 1 base, with 12 bases between. This CDR3 comprises 15 residues. Germline assignment: CDR1 LGHNA and CDR2 YNFKEQ. This CDR3 is CASSQAEGPNTEAFF. The CDR3 nucleotides are TGTGCCAGCAGCCAGGCCGAGGGGCCGAACACTGAAGCTTTCTTT.

This clonotype was observed many times. J is TRBJ1-1 and V is TRBV24-1; D remains ambiguous. CDR3 length: 12 amino acids. Germline CDR1 reads KGHDR; CDR2 reads SFDVKD. Trimming removed 0 bases at V and 2 bases at J, with 0 bases between. The CDR3 DNA is TGTGCCACCAGTGATTTGAACACTGAAGCTTTCTTT. Its translation is CATSDLNTEAFF.

This chain connects TRBV20-1 to TRBJ1-3; D is undetermined. The germline CDR1 and CDR2 sequences are DFQATT and SNEGSKA (reference sequence). The CDR3 is 14 amino acids. Trimming pared 5 bases from V and 4 bases from J, leaving 15 bases between. CDR3 residues: CSASPPAGGNTIYF. CDR3 nucleotides: TGCAGTGCTTCCCCTCCTGCGGGGGGAAACACCATATATTTT.

In its sample, this clonotype was seen many times. The chain recombines TRBV6-5 with TRBJ2-1, with D tentatively TRBD2 (7 bases). Germline V gene data show CDR1 as MNHEY and CDR2 as SVGAGI. The CDR3 sequence is 12 residues long. Trimming stripped 2 bases from V and 13 bases from J, with 12 bases between. The CDR3 DNA sequence: TGTGCCAGCAGTTACGCGGGGGACAATCAGTTCTTC. This gives the protein CASSYAGDNQFF.